These 22 T cell receptor beta chains were all obtained from the same sample, sequenced in a study of cytomegalovirus exposure and HLA in healthy donors. 13 Jbeta primers and 60 Vbeta primers were used for the PCR. Measured with immunoSEQ multiplex PCR; TCRdb has only the in-frame clones, and not every one. The sample comprises more than 85,000 clones, roughly 85% of which are singletons, and 2.6% rests with the top ten. Sequenced material: PBMCs. Receptors originate from a man aged 35-49 years in good health and CMV-seronegative.

The rearrangement links TRBV4-1 to TRBJ2-3, with D possibly TRBD1 on 6 matching bases. V dropped 0 bases and J dropped 1 base, with 14 bases sitting between them. The CDR3 runs to 17 residues. Germline loops: CDR1 MGHRA, CDR2 YSYEKL. CDR3 in DNA: TGCGCCAGCAGCCAAGATAGGCTTAGACAGGGCACAGATACGCAGTATTTT. It yields the protein CASSQDRLRQGTDTQYF.

This chain uses TRBV4-1 with TRBJ2-5, with D perhaps TRBD2 (5 bases). V was shortened by 0 bases and J by 2 bases, with 10 bases between the two germline ends. The germline gives CDR1 MGHRA, CDR2 YSYEKL. CDR3 length equals 15 residues. In DNA, the CDR3 is TGCGCCAGCAGCCAAGATTCGACGGGACAAGAGACCCAGTACTTC. Amino acids: CASSQDSTGQETQYF.

This clone occurred once. This rearrangement joins TRBV4-1 to TRBJ1-3, with D possibly TRBD1 on 5 matching bases. This CDR3 contains 14 residues. V was pared by 2 bases and J by 9 bases, with 14 bases between. Looked up from germline, CDR1 is MGHRA and CDR2 is YSYEKL. As DNA, the CDR3 is TGCGCCAGCAGCCAACCCGGACAATTTCTCACCATATATTTT. Its translation is CASSQPGQFLTIYF.

This chain links TRBV4-3 with TRBJ2-1; 13 positions match TRBD2. This CDR3 is 17 amino acids long. The V gene's germline CDR1 is LGHNA and CDR2 YSLEER. J was trimmed by 5 bases and V by 1 base; bases with no gene match: 5. CDR3 sequence (DNA): TGCGCCAGCAGCCAAGGGACTAGCGGGGGCATACACAATGAGCAGTTCTTC. Its translation: CASSQGTSGGIHNEQFF.

This clone was picked up a small number of times. The chain links TRBV7-9 to TRBJ2-7, with 9 positions matching TRBD1. With V trimmed by 5 bases and J by 5 bases, 4 bases remained unmatched. CDR3 length: 13 amino acids. Germline values: CDR1 SEHNR, CDR2 FQNEAQ (reference sequence). DNA of the CDR3: TGTGCCAGCAGCCGAACAGGGGGCCACGAGCAGTACTTC. Translation gives CASSRTGGHEQYF.

The chain joins TRBV9 to TRBJ2-3; 8 bases map to TRBD1. The germline CDR1 and CDR2 sequences are SGDLS and YYNGEE. Unmatched junction bases numbered 9, after V lost 4 bases and J lost 2 bases. This CDR3 spans 16 amino acids. DNA for the CDR3: TGTGCCAGCAGCCCCCCCGTGACAGGGGACACAGATACGCAGTATTTT. Translating it yields CASSPPVTGDTDTQYF.

V is TRBV19 and J is TRBJ2-3, with TRBD2 as a possible D gene (7 bases). This CDR3 region has 16 residues. Germline V CDR1 and CDR2: LNHDA, SQIVND (reference sequence). V lost 7 bases to trimming and J lost 1 base, with 18 bases between them. The chain's CDR3 is CASKSRGARGTDTQYF. CDR3 DNA: TGTGCCAGTAAAAGTCGGGGGGCGCGTGGCACAGATACGCAGTATTTT.

This rearrangement joins TRBV2 to TRBJ1-4; 7 bases are shared with TRBD1. The V and J ends lost 7 bases and 3 bases, in that order; junction bases with no gene match: 8. Germline V lookup: CDR1 SNHLY, CDR2 FYNNEI. This CDR3 is built from 15 residues. The DNA for the CDR3 is TGTGCCAGCAACCCTTCCCAGGGGGCTAATGAAAAACTGTTTTTT. Translated: CASNPSQGANEKLFF.

The V call is TRBV18, the J call TRBJ2-3; D remains unclear. V was cut by 1 base and J by 0 bases, with 8 bases left in between. The CDR3 consists of 15 residues. Germline lookup yields CDR1 KGHSH and CDR2 LQKENI. CDR3 sequence reads: CASSPQEASTDTQYF. DNA for the CDR3: TGTGCCAGCTCACCACAAGAGGCGAGCACAGATACGCAGTATTTT.

The gene calls are TRBV6-5 and TRBJ1-4, with 10 bases matching TRBD1. J lost 8 bases, V lost 6 bases, and 9 bases had no gene match. This CDR3 region has 15 residues. Germline lookup yields CDR1 MNHEY and CDR2 SVGAGI. This chain's CDR3 is CASRGTRDRGEKLFF. The CDR3 nucleotides read TGTGCCAGCAGAGGGACCCGGGACAGGGGAGAAAAACTGTTTTTT.

The count of this clone is one. The chain has TRBV27 and TRBJ2-3; 9 positions agree with TRBD1. The germline V gene encodes CDR1 MNHEY and CDR2 SMNVEV (reference sequence). The V gene end was trimmed by 8 bases and the J gene end by 4 bases; junction bases not matched to a gene: 10. CDR3 size: 15 residues. The CDR3 nucleotides are TGTGCCAGCTCCCGGGACAGGGTAGGCGCAGATACGCAGTATTTT. Amino acid sequence: CASSRDRVGADTQYF.

This clone was detected only a few times. V is TRBV5-4 and J is TRBJ1-2; no firm D call. Deletions cut 1 base from V and 0 bases from J, with 10 bases between. The V gene's germline CDR1 is SGHNT and CDR2 YYREEE (reference sequence). The CDR3 consists of 15 residues. This CDR3 reads CASSLLTEPNYGYTF. The CDR3 coding sequence is TGTGCCAGCAGCTTGCTTACAGAACCTAACTATGGCTACACCTTC.

This chain uses TRBV23-1 with TRBJ1-2; possible D gene TRBD1, 5 bases. TRBV23-1 is given ORF status, its function remaining uncertain. The CDR3 loop spans 14 amino acids. Deletions cut 8 bases from V and 4 bases from J, with 17 bases between. The CDR3 sequence: CASHNVGAGYGYTF. DNA for the CDR3: TGCGCCAGCCACAACGTAGGGGCCGGCTATGGCTACACCTTC.

This chain connects TRBV5-4 to TRBJ1-3; D perhaps matches TRBD1 (6 bases). Germline CDR1 reads SGHNT; CDR2 reads YYREEE (reference sequence). There are 17 residues in the CDR3. Trimming cost V 5 bases and J 0 bases, with 18 bases left between them. The CDR3 bases are TGTGCCAGCAGTAGGCCTGGGGGCGGACTCTCTGGAAACACCATATATTTT. The encoded protein is CASSRPGGGLSGNTIYF.

The rearrangement uses TRBV2 and TRBJ2-7, with TRBD1 matching 8 bases. Germline trimming cut 10 bases from V and 1 base from J; bases unmatched to any gene: 6. The germline V gene encodes CDR1 SNHLY and CDR2 FYNNEI. The CDR3 totals 13 residues. CDR3 sequence: CAIGTGDSYEQYF. The CDR3 DNA is TGTGCCATAGGGACAGGTGATTCCTACGAGCAGTACTTC.

The genes are TRBV5-4 and TRBJ1-5; tentative D call: TRBD1 (6 bases). The V gene's germline CDR1 is SGHNT and CDR2 YYREEE (reference sequence). V lost 0 bases to trimming and J lost 3 bases, with 16 bases between them. CDR3 length equals 17 residues. DNA for the CDR3: TGTGCCAGCAGCTTGGGACCCCTAGGGGGTGACAATCAGCCCCAGCATTTT. Its translation: CASSLGPLGGDNQPQHF.

The rearrangement links TRBV19 to TRBJ1-1; D remains unclear. Trimming left V 6 bases short and J 0 bases short, with 14 bases between. The CDR3 length is 15 residues. Looked up from germline, CDR1 is LNHDA and CDR2 is SQIVND (reference sequence). CDR3 amino acids: CASSASVVLNTEAFF. DNA for the CDR3: TGTGCCAGTAGCGCTTCGGTGGTGTTGAACACTGAAGCTTTCTTT.

This clone is a singleton in its sample. The CDR3 loop reads CASSLGTQLAREQYF. In DNA form, the CDR3 reads TGTGCCAGCAGCTTGGGAACCCAACTAGCCCGCGAGCAGTACTTC. J is TRBJ2-7 and V is TRBV7-2; D is perhaps TRBD2 (6 bases). The V end lost 3 bases, the J end lost 6 bases, and 18 bases lay between the germline ends. Germline-derived CDR1 and CDR2 are SGHTA and FQGNSA. This CDR3 has 15 amino acids.

CDR3 bases: TGTGCCAGCAGCTTAGGATCGGGGGGGGCCATCTATGAGCAGTTCTTC. Amino acids: CASSLGSGGAIYEQFF. The chain combines TRBV13 with TRBJ2-1; 8 bases are a match to TRBD2. Germline values: CDR1 PRHDT, CDR2 FYEKMQ (reference sequence). This CDR3 is built from 16 residues. With 0 bases clipped from V and 8 bases from J, the junction kept 9 bases outside the gene matches.

CDR3 amino acids: CASSLGTGTGELFF. The CDR3 DNA reads TGTGCCAGCAGCTTAGGCACAGGGACCGGGGAGCTGTTTTTT. The J gene is TRBJ2-2, the V gene TRBV11-3; possibly TRBD1 for D (6 bases). The CDR3 runs to 14 residues. Germline CDR1 and CDR2: SGHNT and YENEEA. V dropped 1 base and J dropped 5 bases, with 8 bases sitting between them.

The chain employs TRBV15 and TRBJ2-1; 14 bases are shared with TRBD2. The CDR3 contains 17 residues. Losses at the gene ends were 1 base for V and 9 bases for J; bases not matched to a gene: 8. The germline V gene encodes CDR1 LNHNV and CDR2 YYDKDF (reference sequence). CDR3 nucleotide sequence: TGTGCCACCAGCAGAGGCCGACTAGCGGGGGGGCGTGGTGAGCAGTTCTTC. Protein: CATSRGRLAGGRGEQFF. Full variable domain (rest looked up from reference TRBV15 and TRBJ2-1): DAMVIQNPRYQVTQFGKPVTLSCSQTLNHNVMYWYQQKSSQAPKLLFHYYDKDFNNEADTPDNFQSRRPNTSFCFLDIRSPGLGDTAMYLCATSRGRLAGGRGEQFFGPGTRLTVL.

The CDR3 DNA reads as TGTGCCAGCAGTTACCGGACAGGGGGTTACGAGCAGTACTTC. Its translation: CASSYRTGGYEQYF. The gene calls are TRBV13 and TRBJ2-5; TRBD1 aligns across 10 bases. The DNA end favors TRBJ2-7, so the J call may be wrong. The CDR3 is made up of 14 amino acids. Germline V gene lookup returns CDR1 PRHDT and CDR2 FYEKMQ (reference sequence).